This T cell receptor beta chain comes out of a study of cytomegalovirus exposure and HLA in healthy donors. Use of 60 Vbeta and 13 Jbeta primers characterized the PCR. TCRdb keeps only in-frame clones here, not all; method: immunoSEQ multiplex PCR. Among approximately 150,000 clones listed, around 73% were seen once. Sequencing was carried out using PBMCs. This TCR was sampled from a female donor in good health and CMV-seronegative.

Here the CDR3 DNA reads TGTGCCAGCAGCTTATCTAGCGGGAGAGTTAGCTATGAGCAGTTCTTC. Its translation: CASSLSSGRVSYEQFF. The V gene is TRBV7-8, the J gene TRBJ2-1; TRBD2 matches 10 bases. The CDR3 is made up of 16 amino acids. The germline CDR1 and CDR2 sequences are SGHVS and FQNEAQ. With 2 bases clipped from V and 8 bases from J, the junction kept 9 bases outside the gene matches.